This T cell receptor beta chain was sequenced for a study of metastatic and nonmetastatic thyroid tumors. Turning to the study itself: Repertoires of blood and of tissue (tumor or nodule) from malignant and benign thyroid patients were compared.

This CDR3 is built from 14 residues. V was clipped by 6 bases and J by 0 bases, with 12 bases between them. Germline V gene lookup returns CDR1 MNHEY and CDR2 SVGEGT. TCRdb called clones again from the PCR reads with MiXCR. This table holds approximately 16,000 clones, around 12% found once. Each patient came to thyroid surgery without any prior treatment (of any kind). The sequenced sample consisted of tumor tissue. The sequence derives from a female donor with papillary thyroid cancer or a benign thyroid nodule (not recorded which). Some clones in this sample may be carry-over from other donors' samples. The V and J genes are TRBV6-2 or TRBV6-3 and TRBJ2-7; no clear D gene. The CDR3 protein is CASSQDESSYEQYF. CDR3 coding DNA: TGTGCCAGCAGCCAGGACGAGAGCTCCTACGAGCAGTACTTC.